What follows are 10 T cell receptor beta chains derived from one specimen sequenced in a study of blood T cell repertoires in COVID-19. The data were produced by immunoSEQ multiplex PCR, yet TCRdb's version contains in-frame clones alone and is incomplete. The sample shows 200,000 to 250,000 clones, approximately 88% of them seen only once. The sample consisted of PBMCs or T cells enriched from blood (not recorded which). These receptor sequences come from a woman aged 25 to 39 who had been exposed to COVID-19.

This clone was observed a few times. The rearrangement uses TRBV7-2 and TRBJ2-5, with 10 nucleotides matching TRBD1. With 5 bases clipped from V and 4 bases from J, the junction kept 13 bases outside the gene matches. The CDR3 has 17 residues. The germline gives CDR1 SGHTA, CDR2 FQGNSA. The CDR3 is CASSPLGTGAVRETQYF. The CDR3 DNA follows: TGTGCCAGCAGCCCCCTCGGGACAGGGGCGGTCAGAGAGACCCAGTACTTC.

This clone has more than one count but fewer than ten. This chain joins TRBV27 and TRBJ2-7, with TRBD1 identical over 8 bases. The V and J ends lost 5 bases and 2 bases, in that order; junction bases with no gene match: 5. The germline V gene encodes CDR1 MNHEY and CDR2 SMNVEV (reference sequence). The CDR3 runs 14 residues. The CDR3: CASSRDRLAYEQYF. The DNA of the CDR3 is TGTGCCAGCAGTCGGGACAGGCTAGCCTACGAGCAGTACTTC.

The chain uses TRBV6-6 and TRBJ1-2, with a possible D match to TRBD1 (5 bases). CDR3 size: 14 residues. Per germline, CDR1 MNHNY and CDR2 SVGAGI (reference sequence). Trimming took off 2 bases at V and 7 bases at J, with 14 bases between the two ends. CDR3 sequence (DNA): TGTGCCAGCAGTTACGGGCAGGGTTTCGGTGGCTACACCTTC. It yields the protein CASSYGQGFGGYTF.

This chain uses TRBV7-9 with TRBJ1-3; D is possibly TRBD1 (6 bases). The V end was cut by 11 bases, the J end by 2 bases, with 13 bases between. This CDR3 contains 13 residues. Germline V gene lookup returns CDR1 SEHNR and CDR2 FQNEAQ (reference sequence). The CDR3 sequence is CAGKTGTGNTIYF. Written as DNA, the CDR3 is TGTGCCGGAAAAACAGGGACTGGAAACACCATATATTTT. The full variable domain, rest sourced from reference TRBV7-9 and TRBJ1-3, is DTGVSQNPRHKITKRGQNVTFRCDPISEHNRLYWYRQTLGQGPEFLTYFQNEAQLEKSRLLSDRFSAERPKGSFSTLEIQRTEQGDSAMYLCAGKTGTGNTIYFGEGSWLTVV.

The chain combines TRBV11-3 with TRBJ2-6, with TRBD1 matching over 7 bases. The CDR3 totals 13 residues. The ends lost 4 bases at V and 11 bases at J; junction bases unmatched: 5. Germline loops: CDR1 SGHNT, CDR2 YENEEA. For the CDR3, the DNA is TGTGCCAGCAGCTCGGACAGGTTCGACGTCCTGACTTTC. Protein product: CASSSDRFDVLTF.

This chain joins TRBV28 and TRBJ1-1, with D possibly being TRBD1 (5 bases). Trimming stripped 5 bases from V and 8 bases from J, with 12 bases between. CDR3 length: 12 residues. Germline CDR1 is MDHEN and CDR2 is SYDVKM. The CDR3 sequence is CASSLGVGEAFF. In DNA form, the CDR3 reads TGTGCCAGCAGTCTAGGGGTTGGCGAAGCTTTCTTT.

This clone showed up just once. This chain joins TRBV27 and TRBJ1-2, with 10 bases lining up with TRBD1. Looked up from germline, CDR1 is MNHEY and CDR2 is SMNVEV (reference sequence). CDR3 length equals 15 residues. Trimming cost V 3 bases and J 7 bases; bases outside gene matches: 8. CDR3 sequence reads: CASSLTGGVSGGYTF. The CDR3 nucleotides are TGTGCCAGCAGTTTGACAGGGGGCGTTTCCGGTGGCTACACCTTC.

The J gene is TRBJ2-4, the V gene TRBV7-9, with D possibly matching TRBD2 (6 bases). The CDR3 sequence is 15 residues long. Germline loops: CDR1 SEHNR, CDR2 FQNEAQ (reference sequence). V shed 5 bases and J shed 7 bases, with 18 bases lying between them. The CDR3 coding sequence is TGTGCCAGCAGCAAATTCCGGGAGATAGGGAACATTCAGTACTTC. Its translation: CASSKFREIGNIQYF.

The rearrangement links TRBV7-8 to TRBJ2-7; 8 positions match TRBD2. The CDR3 runs 16 residues. The V segment lost 3 bases and the J segment 0 bases; nucleotides outside the gene matches: 7. CDR1 and CDR2 from the germline V gene are SGHVS and FQNEAQ. This chain's CDR3 is CASSFTSGGSSYEQYF. CDR3 bases: TGTGCCAGCAGCTTCACAAGCGGGGGAAGCTCCTACGAGCAGTACTTC.

This chain joins TRBV9 and TRBJ2-7; tentative D call: TRBD1 (6 bases). V was clipped by 4 bases and J by 0 bases, with 14 bases between them. Germline CDR1 and CDR2: SGDLS and YYNGEE. CDR3 length equals 15 residues. CDR3 in amino acids: CASSPQGWSSYEQYF. The CDR3 DNA reads TGTGCCAGCAGCCCCCAGGGGTGGAGCTCCTACGAGCAGTACTTC.